Presented here are 21 T cell receptor beta chains from one specimen sequenced in a study of T cells after yellow fever vaccination. Each CDR3 protein is one row after TCRdb ran MiXCR on the 5' RACE reads. The data show over 250,000 distinct CDR3 sequences, with around 5.3% seen just once and roughly 3.5% held by the top ten. Here the sequenced sample was CD4+ T cells sorted from PBMCs, taken on the day of the yellow fever booster vaccination. The origin of the receptors is a man between 18 and 35 years old who received the YFV17D yellow fever vaccine.

In its sample, this clonotype was seen many times. J is TRBJ1-5 and V is TRBV12-3 or TRBV12-4; D is uncertain. This CDR3 region has 14 residues. V was cut by 6 bases and J by 4 bases, with 13 bases left in between. This chain's CDR3 is CASRPVPGNQPQHF. In DNA, the CDR3 is TGTGCCAGCAGACCCGTCCCGGGGAATCAGCCCCAGCATTTT.

The chain employs TRBV30 and TRBJ1-2; 9 bases agree with TRBD1. The J segment lost 8 bases and the V segment lost 2 bases, leaving 3 bases of the junction unmatched. The CDR3 contains 12 residues. CDR1 is GTSNPN and CDR2 is SVGIG in the germline V gene (reference sequence). CDR3 DNA: TGTGCCTGGAGTACAGGGGGCGGAGGCTACACCTTC. This translates into CAWSTGGGGYTF.

This clonotype occurred many times. The J gene is TRBJ2-7, the V gene TRBV6-5, with 7 bases aligning to TRBD2. The V gene's germline CDR1 is MNHEY and CDR2 SVGAGI. The V and J ends lost 0 bases and 0 bases, in that order; junction bases with no gene match: 2. The CDR3 totals 15 residues. In nucleotides, the CDR3 is TGTGCCAGCAGTTACTCGCCTAGCGGCTCCTACGAGCAGTACTTC. Translating gives CASSYSPSGSYEQYF.

The V and J genes are TRBV7-6 and TRBJ2-5, with 7 bases identical to TRBD1. J gave up 4 bases and V 1 base, and 6 bases lay outside the gene matches. Per germline, CDR1 SGHVS and CDR2 FNYEAQ. The CDR3 length is 15 residues. The CDR3 DNA follows: TGTGCCAGCAGCTTAGGTCAGGGGGTTGGAGAGACCCAGTACTTC. This sequence encodes CASSLGQGVGETQYF.

This clonotype has only a few counts. The V gene is TRBV6-1, the J gene TRBJ2-1; 9 bases are shared with TRBD2. The CDR3 runs to 13 residues. CDR1 and CDR2 from the germline V gene are MNHNS and SASEGT. Germline trimming cut 10 bases from V and 2 bases from J; bases unmatched to any gene: 3. DNA of the CDR3: TGTGCCACCGAGCGGGGGGCCTACAATGAGCAGTTCTTC. This sequence encodes CATERGAYNEQFF.

At least ten counts were recorded for this clonotype. The rearrangement joins TRBV20-1 to TRBJ1-2; 8 positions match TRBD1. Germline V gives CDR1 DFQATT, CDR2 SNEGSKA (reference sequence). V lost 6 bases to trimming and J lost 8 bases; unmatched junction nucleotides: 14. The CDR3 length is 14 residues. The CDR3 here is CSARQGFVIEGYTF. The CDR3 DNA is TGCAGTGCGAGACAGGGGTTCGTAATCGAGGGCTACACCTTC.

The chain joins TRBV3-1 to TRBJ2-7, with D uncertain. CDR1 and CDR2 (germline): LGHDT, YNNKEL (reference sequence). The CDR3 contains 13 residues. V was shortened by 4 bases and J by 9 bases, with 16 bases between the two germline ends. The CDR3 protein is CASSPSLITRQYF. In DNA, the CDR3 is TGTGCCAGCAGCCCAAGCCTCATTACGAGGCAGTACTTC.

The gene calls are TRBV29-1 and TRBJ1-2, with D possibly TRBD1 on 6 matching bases. Trimming pared 4 bases from V and 4 bases from J, leaving 16 bases between. The CDR3 is 14 amino acids. CDR1 is SQVTM and CDR2 is ANQGSEA in the germline V gene. The CDR3 nucleotides read TGCAGCGTTGGGGCATGGGGGCGGATCTATGGCTACACCTTC. It translates to CSVGAWGRIYGYTF.

This clonotype has more than one count but fewer than ten. The rearrangement joins TRBV7-2 to TRBJ1-6; 7 bases agree with TRBD1. Germline CDR1 SGHTA, CDR2 FQGNSA. The CDR3 runs 16 residues. The junction had 5 bases not matched to a gene; V was cut back by 0 bases and J by 6 bases. The CDR3 loop reads CASSLAGTATNSPLHF. CDR3 bases: TGTGCCAGCAGCTTAGCTGGGACAGCAACTAATTCACCCCTCCACTTT.

This clonotype came up a few times. The chain couples TRBV7-2 to TRBJ1-1, with unresolved D. Germline V gene sequence: CDR1 SGHTA, CDR2 FQGNSA. The ends were cut back, 3 bases at V and 5 bases at J, with 19 bases in the middle. The CDR3 spans 16 residues. The CDR3 loop is CASSFTPLRSRTEAFF. CDR3 nucleotide sequence: TGTGCCAGCAGCTTTACCCCCCTCCGGAGTAGAACTGAAGCTTTCTTT.

The rearrangement links TRBV4-2 to TRBJ1-4; the match to TRBD1 covers 8 bases. This CDR3 comprises 15 residues. CDR1 LGHNA and CDR2 YNFKEQ come from the germline V gene. V trimming: 5 bases; J trimming: 3 bases; junction bases outside the gene matches: 5. The CDR3 is CASSVQGAPNEKLFF. The CDR3 bases are TGTGCCAGCAGCGTCCAGGGGGCGCCTAATGAAAAACTGTTTTTT.

J is TRBJ2-7 and V is TRBV10-3; 13 positions match TRBD2. From germline, CDR1 is ENHRY and CDR2 SYGVKD. V shed 8 bases and J 6 bases; nucleotides not matched to a gene: 7. The CDR3 covers 14 residues. The CDR3 region has the DNA TGTGCCATCTCAACTAGCGGGGGGGAGTCCGAGCAGTACGTC. Protein product: CAISTSGGESEQYV.

This clonotype occurred a few times. This rearrangement joins TRBV15 to TRBJ1-3; no clear D gene. The CDR3 is 15 residues long. Trimming stripped 0 bases from V and 4 bases from J, with 10 bases between. Germline loops: CDR1 LNHNV, CDR2 YYDKDF (reference sequence). In nucleotides, the CDR3 is TGTGCCACCAGCAGAGATGTAGGTTCCGGAAACACCATATATTTT. The encoded protein is CATSRDVGSGNTIYF.

This clonotype was seen ten or more times. The CDR3 DNA reads as TGTGCCAGCAGATCAAAACAGGGAGTTTTAACTAATGAAAAACTGTTTTTT. Translated: CASRSKQGVLTNEKLFF. This chain joins TRBV12-3 or TRBV12-4 and TRBJ1-4; maybe TRBD1 (6 bases). The CDR3 sequence is 17 residues long. V was clipped by 6 bases and J by 1 base, with 18 bases between them.

The J gene is TRBJ2-3, the V gene TRBV27; D not resolved. CDR1 MNHEY and CDR2 SMNVEV come from the germline V gene (reference sequence). The CDR3 has 12 amino acids. Trimming took 6 bases from V and 8 from J, leaving 12 bases between them. In DNA, the CDR3 is TGTGCCAGCAGCATAAGCTCGGGTACGCAGTATTTT. This sequence encodes CASSISSGTQYF.

In DNA, the CDR3 is TGTGCCAGCAGCTTAGTACCGGGGGTGCAGGGAAGGAATAGCAATCAGCCCCAGCATTTT. Its translation: CASSLVPGVQGRNSNQPQHF. This chain joins TRBV7-3 and TRBJ1-5, with TRBD1 as a possible D gene (5 bases). Trimming took 2 bases from V and 0 from J, leaving 23 bases between them. The CDR3 runs to 20 residues. Germline V gene lookup returns CDR1 SGHTA and CDR2 FQGTGA.

This chain connects TRBV5-1 to TRBJ1-2; 7 bases fit TRBD1. With V trimmed by 5 bases and J by 6 bases, 7 bases remained unmatched. The CDR3 loop spans 13 amino acids. The germline CDR1 and CDR2 sequences are SGHRS and YFSETQ. The CDR3 region has the DNA TGCGCCAGCAGTTCGGAGACAGGGAATGGCTACACCTTC. It is translated as CASSSETGNGYTF. The full variable domain, its missing parts supplied by reference TRBV5-1 and TRBJ1-2, is KAGVTQTPRYLIKTRGQQVTLSCSPISGHRSVSWYQQTPGQGLQFLFEYFSETQRNKGNFPGRFSGRQFSNSRSEMNVSTLELGDSALYLCASSSETGNGYTFGSGTRLTVV.

This clonotype was observed a handful of times. The rearrangement joins TRBV24-1 to TRBJ1-2, with 9 bases that match TRBD1. The trim removed 4 bases at V and 4 bases at J, leaving 3 bases unmatched. The V gene's germline CDR1 is KGHDR and CDR2 SFDVKD. The CDR3 sequence is 14 residues long. CDR3 DNA: TGTGCCACCAGTGACCCGGGACAGGGCTATGGCTACACCTTC. Translation gives CATSDPGQGYGYTF.

This clonotype was counted between two and nine times. The rearrangement links TRBV5-1 to TRBJ2-5; D unclear. The V end was cut by 6 bases, the J end by 4 bases, with 22 bases between. The CDR3 length is 16 residues. The germline gives CDR1 SGHRS, CDR2 YFSETQ. CDR3 sequence (DNA): TGCGCCAGCAACCCGGCTGCGCGAATGTCGGGAGAGACCCAGTACTTC. The encoded protein is CASNPAARMSGETQYF.

The chain employs TRBV7-2 and TRBJ2-7; D unclear. The CDR3 loop spans 12 amino acids. V lost 5 bases to trimming and J lost 5 bases, with 10 bases between them. Germline V gives CDR1 SGHTA, CDR2 FQGNSA. The CDR3 nucleotides are TGTGCCAGCAGCCCCCGGGCGCACGAGCAGTACGTC. Its translation: CASSPRAHEQYV.

In its sample, this clonotype was seen a few times. The chain recombines TRBV9 with TRBJ1-2; D is unresolved. Per the germline V gene, CDR1 is SGDLS and CDR2 is YYNGEE. The CDR3 consists of 13 residues. The V end was cut by 4 bases, the J end by 7 bases, with 14 bases between. The CDR3, as DNA: TGTGCCAGCAGCCCAATGGACCCCAGTGGCTACACCTTC. Residues: CASSPMDPSGYTF.